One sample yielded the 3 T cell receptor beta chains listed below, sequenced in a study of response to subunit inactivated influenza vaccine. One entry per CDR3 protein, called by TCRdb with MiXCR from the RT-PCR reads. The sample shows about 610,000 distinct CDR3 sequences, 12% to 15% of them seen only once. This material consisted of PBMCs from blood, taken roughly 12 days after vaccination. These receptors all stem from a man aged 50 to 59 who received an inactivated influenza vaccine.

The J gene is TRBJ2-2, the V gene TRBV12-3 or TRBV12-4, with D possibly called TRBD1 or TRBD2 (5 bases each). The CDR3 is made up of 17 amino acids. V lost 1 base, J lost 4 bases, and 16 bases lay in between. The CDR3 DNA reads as TGTGCCAGCAGTTTAGATCATGGGACGCGGACCACCGGGGAGCTGTTTTTT. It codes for CASSLDHGTRTTGELFF.

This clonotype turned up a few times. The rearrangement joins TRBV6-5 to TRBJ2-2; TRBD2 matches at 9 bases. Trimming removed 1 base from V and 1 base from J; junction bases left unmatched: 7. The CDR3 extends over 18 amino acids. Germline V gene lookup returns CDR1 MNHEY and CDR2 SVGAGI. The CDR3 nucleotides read TGTGCCAGCAGTTACTTGGGTAGCGGGAGTGGGAACACCGGGGAGCTGTTTTTT. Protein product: CASSYLGSGSGNTGELFF.

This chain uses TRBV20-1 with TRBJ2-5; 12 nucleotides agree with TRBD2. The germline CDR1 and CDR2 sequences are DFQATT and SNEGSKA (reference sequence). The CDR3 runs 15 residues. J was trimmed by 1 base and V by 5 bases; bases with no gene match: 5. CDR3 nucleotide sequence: TGCAGTGCTCGGGGACTAGCGGGCCCCCAAGAGACCCAGTACTTC. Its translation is CSARGLAGPQETQYF.